A single sample gave rise to the 14 T cell receptor beta chains below, sequenced in a study of blood T cell repertoires in COVID-19. Here immunoSEQ multiplex PCR was the method, and the copy in TCRdb shows in-frame clones only, minus some. Here the sample spans 300,000 to 350,000 clones, approximately 90% being singletons. The sequencing input was peripheral blood. These receptors all come from a woman aged 55-69 years with COVID-19, enrolled during active disease.

The rearrangement links TRBV28 to TRBJ1-3; the match to TRBD1 covers 9 bases. The CDR3 is 16 amino acids. The ends lost 2 bases at V and 2 bases at J; junction bases unmatched: 4. CDR1 and CDR2 from the germline V gene are MDHEN and SYDVKM. As DNA, the CDR3 is TGTGCCAGCAGTTTAACGGGACAGGGAACTGGAAACACCATATATTTT. It translates to CASSLTGQGTGNTIYF. Drawing the rest from reference TRBV28 and TRBJ1-3, the complete variable domain is DVKVTQSSRYLVKRTGEKVFLECVQDMDHENMFWYRQDPGLGLRLIYFSYDVKMKEKGDIPEGYSVSREKKERFSLILESASTNQTSMYLCASSLTGQGTGNTIYFGEGSWLTVV.

The chain couples TRBV10-3 to TRBJ1-5; D not resolved. This CDR3 contains 16 residues. The germline V gene encodes CDR1 ENHRY and CDR2 SYGVKD. V was pared by 3 bases and J by 0 bases, with 12 bases between. The CDR3 bases are TGTGCCATCAGTGACCCCTCAGGTTATAGCAATCAGCCCCAGCATTTT. Translating gives CAISDPSGYSNQPQHF.

This clone was observed a single time. The chain carries TRBV9 and TRBJ2-7; tentatively, D is TRBD2 (6 bases). The V end was cut by 0 bases, the J end by 3 bases, with 13 bases between. The CDR3 spans 15 residues. Germline CDR1 and CDR2: SGDLS and YYNGEE. The CDR3 protein is CASSVGAGNYYEQYF. The CDR3 bases are TGTGCCAGCAGCGTAGGGGCGGGGAATTACTACGAGCAGTACTTC. The whole variable domain, filled in from reference TRBV9 and TRBJ2-7, reads DSGVTQTPKHLITATGQRVTLRCSPRSGDLSVYWYQQSLDQGLQFLIQYYNGEERAKGNILERFSAQQFPDLHSELNLSSLELGDSALYFCASSVGAGNYYEQYFGPGTRLTVT.

This chain links TRBV14 with TRBJ2-2; D remains ambiguous. V gave up 5 bases and J gave up 1 base, with 8 bases separating them. The CDR3 runs 14 residues. Germline loops: CDR1 SGHDN, CDR2 FVKESK. CDR3 nucleotides: TGTGCCAGCAGCAGCCACCTGAACACCGGGGAGCTGTTTTTT. It translates to CASSSHLNTGELFF.

This chain connects TRBV19 to TRBJ1-5; 10 nucleotides align to TRBD1. CDR3 length: 14 amino acids. Losses at the gene ends were 5 bases for V and 7 bases for J; bases not matched to a gene: 5. Germline CDR1 is LNHDA and CDR2 is SQIVND (reference sequence). The DNA for the CDR3 is TGTGCCAGTAGTTGGGACAGGGGACGACAGCCCCAGCATTTT. Protein: CASSWDRGRQPQHF.

This chain joins TRBV5-1 and TRBJ1-1; a weak D match, TRBD1 (6 bases). V was cut by 6 bases and J by 1 base, with 7 bases left in between. Germline V lookup: CDR1 SGHRS, CDR2 YFSETQ. This CDR3 is 12 amino acids long. CDR3 sequence: CASMGQNTEAFF. The CDR3 DNA follows: TGCGCCAGCATGGGACAGAACACTGAAGCTTTCTTT.

The chain links TRBV5-8 to TRBJ2-6; a weak D match, TRBD2 (5 bases). This CDR3 is built from 11 residues. Per germline, CDR1 SGHTS and CDR2 YDEGEE. CDR3 region: CAEAGANVLTF. The CDR3 DNA sequence: TGTGCGGAGGCTGGGGCCAACGTCCTGACTTTC.

The chain employs TRBV6-1 and TRBJ1-5, with 7 bases aligning to TRBD1. Germline lookup yields CDR1 MNHNS and CDR2 SASEGT. The CDR3 length is 16 residues. V trimming: 4 bases; J trimming: 5 bases; junction bases outside the gene matches: 11. Written as DNA, the CDR3 is TGTGCCAGCAGTGGTGACTCAGGGGGTCGACATCAGCCCCAGCATTTT. As protein: CASSGDSGGRHQPQHF.

The chain has TRBV12-3 or TRBV12-4 and TRBJ1-5; D not resolved. Trimming stripped 9 bases from V and 5 bases from J, with 14 bases between. The CDR3 runs to 13 residues. CDR3 in amino acids: CASNSGNYQPQHF. CDR3 sequence (DNA): TGTGCCAGTAATTCCGGGAACTATCAGCCCCAGCATTTT.

The chain joins TRBV14 to TRBJ1-6; no reliable D call. The germline V and J ends were trimmed by 2 bases and 8 bases, with 10 bases remaining between them. Germline CDR1 and CDR2: SGHDN and FVKESK. The CDR3 sequence is 14 residues long. DNA for the CDR3: TGTGCCAGCAGCCAATTGCGGGTGGATTCACCCCTCCACTTT. Translated, it gives CASSQLRVDSPLHF.

The rearrangement links TRBV7-8 to TRBJ1-4; TRBD1 matches 7 bases. V dropped 5 bases and J dropped 5; count of bases not matched to a gene: 5. Germline V gene lookup returns CDR1 SGHVS and CDR2 FQNEAQ. This CDR3 comprises 14 residues. The DNA for the CDR3 is TGTGCCAGCAGCCGGGACAGCCTAAATGAAAAACTGTTTTTT. As protein: CASSRDSLNEKLFF.

V usage is TRBV18 and J usage is TRBJ1-3, with a tentative D call TRBD1 (5 bases). CDR1 KGHSH and CDR2 LQKENI come from the germline V gene. Trimming left V 3 bases short and J 8 bases short, with 20 bases between. The CDR3 covers 16 residues. Here the CDR3 DNA reads TGTGCCAGCTCACCCATCCCGCGAGGGGCGGGAGACACCATATATTTT. Translated, it gives CASSPIPRGAGDTIYF.

V usage is TRBV28 and J usage is TRBJ2-5; 11 positions agree with TRBD2. Germline values: CDR1 MDHEN, CDR2 SYDVKM. V lost 6 bases, J lost 3 bases, and 15 bases stayed unmatched. There are 18 residues in the CDR3. This CDR3 is CASSSLSLAGGREETQYF. Here the CDR3 DNA reads TGTGCCAGCAGCTCCTTGTCCCTAGCGGGGGGCAGGGAAGAGACCCAGTACTTC.

The V call is TRBV5-1, the J call TRBJ2-5; 9 bases fit TRBD2. The CDR3 runs to 15 residues. Trimming cost V 4 bases and J 5 bases; bases outside gene matches: 9. Germline V CDR1 and CDR2: SGHRS, YFSETQ. The CDR3 protein is CASSPLAGEIETQYF. The CDR3 nucleotides read TGCGCCAGCAGCCCCTTAGCGGGGGAAATTGAGACCCAGTACTTC. The variable domain in full, with the rest retrieved from reference TRBV5-1 and TRBJ2-5, is KAGVTQTPRYLIKTRGQQVTLSCSPISGHRSVSWYQQTPGQGLQFLFEYFSETQRNKGNFPGRFSGRQFSNSRSEMNVSTLELGDSALYLCASSPLAGEIETQYFGPGTRLLVL.